This T cell receptor (beta chain) was obtained from a study of CD8+ T cells in alopecia areata. Study observations and caveats: Just one nonresponder means the tie between baseline CD8+ expansion and response stays uncertain. Across lesional scalp, and particularly alopecia totalis/universalis, clonality surpassed that of normal scalp.

Extracted RNA was reverse transcribed, and the resulting cDNA served as sequencing template. Only in-frame clones appear in the TCRdb table, and some are missing; sequencing was by immunoSEQ multiplex PCR. This table holds 150,000 to 200,000 clones, 55% to 75% found once. Per germline, CDR1 MNHNY and CDR2 SVGAGI (reference sequence). The V segment lost 8 bases and the J segment 3 bases; nucleotides outside the gene matches: 10. This CDR3 has 16 residues. Comments on this clone: Antigen unknown.

The treatment was: oral pan-JAK inhibitor, 5-10 mg twice daily. Investigators sorted PBMCs to obtain both CD4+ and CD8+ T cells. This material consisted of CD4+ T cells sorted from blood, taken at week 4, from a patient treated with tofacitinib. This chain connects TRBV6-6 to TRBJ2-1, with 10 nucleotides matching TRBD1. This clonotype was sampled from a human donor with alopecia areata. CDR3 nucleotide sequence: TGTGCCAGCGTTAAGGGCGGACAGGGGGGCTACAATGAGCAGTTCTTC. Protein product: CASVKGGQGGYNEQFF.